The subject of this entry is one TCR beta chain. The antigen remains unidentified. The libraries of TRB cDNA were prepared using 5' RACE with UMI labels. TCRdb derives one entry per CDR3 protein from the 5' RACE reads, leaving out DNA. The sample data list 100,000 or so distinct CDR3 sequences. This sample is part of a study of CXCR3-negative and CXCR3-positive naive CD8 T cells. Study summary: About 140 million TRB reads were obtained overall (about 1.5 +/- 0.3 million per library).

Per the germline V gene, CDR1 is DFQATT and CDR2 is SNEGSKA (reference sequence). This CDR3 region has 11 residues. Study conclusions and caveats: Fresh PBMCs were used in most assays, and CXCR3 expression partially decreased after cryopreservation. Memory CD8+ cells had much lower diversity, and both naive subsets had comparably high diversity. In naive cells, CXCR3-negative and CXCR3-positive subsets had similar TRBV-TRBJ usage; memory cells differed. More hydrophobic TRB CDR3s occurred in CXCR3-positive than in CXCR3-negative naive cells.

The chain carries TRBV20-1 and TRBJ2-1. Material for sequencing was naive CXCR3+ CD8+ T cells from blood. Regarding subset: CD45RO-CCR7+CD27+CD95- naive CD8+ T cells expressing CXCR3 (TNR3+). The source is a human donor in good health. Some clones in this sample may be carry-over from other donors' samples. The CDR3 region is CSALTYNEQFF.